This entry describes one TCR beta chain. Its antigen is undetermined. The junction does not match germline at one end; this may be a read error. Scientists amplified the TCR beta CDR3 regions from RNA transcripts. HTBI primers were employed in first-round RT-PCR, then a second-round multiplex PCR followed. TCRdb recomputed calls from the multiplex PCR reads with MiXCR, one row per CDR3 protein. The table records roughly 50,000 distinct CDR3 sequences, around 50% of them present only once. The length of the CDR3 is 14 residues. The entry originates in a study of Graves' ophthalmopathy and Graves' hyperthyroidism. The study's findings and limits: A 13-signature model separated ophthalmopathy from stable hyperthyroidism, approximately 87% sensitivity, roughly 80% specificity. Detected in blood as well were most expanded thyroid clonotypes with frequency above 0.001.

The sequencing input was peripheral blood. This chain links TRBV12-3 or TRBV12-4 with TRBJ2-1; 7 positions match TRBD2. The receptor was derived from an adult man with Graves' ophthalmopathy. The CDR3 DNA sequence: TGTGCCAGCAGTTTACTAGCGGCCCGGAATGAACAGTTCTTC. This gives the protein CASSLLAARNEQFF.